This TCR beta chain was retrieved from a study of cytomegalovirus exposure and HLA in healthy donors. General study results and limits: Cytomegalovirus association was listed for 170 or so TCR beta chains. Most TCR sequences were uncommon, yet certain public TCRs appeared in many donors.

A note on this clone: Its antigen is unknown.

Both 60 Vbeta primers and 13 Jbeta primers went into the PCR. The data were produced by immunoSEQ multiplex PCR, yet TCRdb's version contains in-frame clones alone and is incomplete. The data show more than 150,000 clones, roughly 84% seen once. The CDR3 loop spans 17 amino acids. Per the germline V gene, CDR1 is LNHDA and CDR2 is SQIVND (reference sequence). V trimming: 3 bases; J trimming: 6 bases; junction bases outside the gene matches: 9. This TCR derives from a boy between 2 and 10 years old in good health and CMV-seronegative. V is TRBV19 and J is TRBJ2-3, with 13 bases aligning to TRBD2. The sequenced material came from PBMCs. CDR3 loop: CASSIGTSGAPLDTQYF. The CDR3 DNA reads TGTGCCAGTAGTATTGGGACTAGCGGGGCCCCGTTGGATACGCAGTATTTT. Supplemented by reference TRBV19 and TRBJ2-3, the full variable domain reads DGGITQSPKYLFRKEGQNVTLSCEQNLNHDAMYWYRQDPGQGLRLIYYSQIVNDFQKGDIAEGYSVSREKKESFPLTVTSAQKNPTAFYLCASSIGTSGAPLDTQYFGPGTRLTVL.